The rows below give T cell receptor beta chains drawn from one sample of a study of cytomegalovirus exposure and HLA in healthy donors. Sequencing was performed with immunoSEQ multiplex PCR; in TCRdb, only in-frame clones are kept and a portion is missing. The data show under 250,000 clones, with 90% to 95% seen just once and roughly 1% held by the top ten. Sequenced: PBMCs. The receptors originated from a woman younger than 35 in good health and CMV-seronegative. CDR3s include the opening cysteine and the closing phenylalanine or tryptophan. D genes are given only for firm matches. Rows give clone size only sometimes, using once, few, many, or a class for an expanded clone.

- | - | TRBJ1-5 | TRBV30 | CAWSTGQPQHF | TGTGCCTGGAGTACGGGTCAGCCCCAGCATTTT
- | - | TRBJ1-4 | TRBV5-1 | CASSSPPDSIDEKLFF | TGCGCCAGCAGCTCACCCCCTGACAGCATCGATGAAAAACTGTTTTTT
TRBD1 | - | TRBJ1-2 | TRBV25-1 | CASSGKGTARNYGYTF | TGTGCCAGCAGTGGGAAAGGGACAGCACGTAACTATGGCTACACCTTC
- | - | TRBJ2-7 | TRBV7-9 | CASSSTGNEQYF | TGTGCCAGCAGCTCCACAGGGAACGAGCAGTACTTC
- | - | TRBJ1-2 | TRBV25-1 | CASIPEHRYGYTF | TGTGCCAGCATCCCCGAGCACCGCTATGGCTACACCTTC
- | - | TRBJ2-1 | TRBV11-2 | CASSLVESRSEQFF | TGTGCCAGCAGCTTAGTCGAGTCCCGGAGTGAGCAGTTCTTC
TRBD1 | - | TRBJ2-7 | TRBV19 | CASSPTGTAPYEQYF | TGTGCCAGTAGTCCCACGGGGACAGCCCCCTACGAGCAGTACTTC
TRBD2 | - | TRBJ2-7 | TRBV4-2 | CASSQPPVVAGPTYEQYF | TGTGCCAGCAGCCAACCTCCCGTGGTAGCGGGACCAACCTACGAGCAGTACTTC
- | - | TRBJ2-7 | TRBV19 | CASSIAGLSEQYF | TGTGCCAGTAGTATCGCAGGATTGTCCGAGCAGTACTTC
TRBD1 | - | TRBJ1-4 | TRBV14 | CASSPRQGRDLLGRKLFF | TGTGCCAGCAGCCCTAGACAGGGCAGGGATCTATTGGGGCGAAAACTGTTTTTT
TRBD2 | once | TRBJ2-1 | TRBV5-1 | CASSPTSGSYNEQFF | TGCGCCAGCAGCCCGACTAGCGGGAGTTACAATGAGCAGTTCTTC
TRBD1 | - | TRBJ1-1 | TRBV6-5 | CASSPPGQGGAFF | TGTGCCAGCAGTCCCCCGGGACAGGGTGGTGCTTTCTTT